The 19 T cell receptor beta chains presented below share a single source sample, sequenced in a study of T-cell reconstitution after alpha-beta-depleted transplantation in children (dated by TCRdb to between 2015 and 2016). Library preparation was by PCR. TCRdb lists the instrument as Illumina HiSeq 2500. To normalize quantification of the TCRbeta repertoire, the TCR libraries were built with molecular barcoding that relied on unique molecular identifiers. TCRdb trimmed public reads at Q25 via fastp, called clones via MiXCR and kept in-frame beta chains. Rows are unified per CDR3 protein, each entry keeping the most common DNA and genes. The sample table contains about 200,000 distinct CDR3 sequences; only one count was recorded for more than 12% of them. The ten largest clones take up less than 15% of the sample. The sample consisted of PBMCs from the stem cell graft donor, taken from the stem cell graft. Receptors were obtained from a human donor who donated a stem cell graft to a child with acute lymphoblastic leukemia.

This clonotype was seen repeatedly, ten times or more. The genes are TRBV5-1 and TRBJ1-2; D is uncertain. Looked up from germline, CDR1 is SGHRS and CDR2 is YFSETQ. The V end lost 0 bases, the J end lost 4 bases, and 10 bases lay between the germline ends. The CDR3 has 14 residues. CDR3 in DNA: TGCGCCAGCAGCTTGGATCAGGTTGGCTATGGCTACACCTTC. Amino acids: CASSLDQVGYGYTF.

The V call is TRBV6-2 or TRBV6-3, the J call TRBJ1-2, with TRBD1 as a possible D gene (6 bases). This CDR3 contains 15 residues. The V and J ends lost 2 bases and 2 bases respectively, with 12 bases between them. CDR1 MNHEY and CDR2 SVGEGT come from the germline V gene. The CDR3 DNA follows: TGTGCCAGCAGTTACGGATCGACAGGAAACTATGGCTACACCTTC. The encoded protein is CASSYGSTGNYGYTF.

In its sample, this clonotype was seen a few times. The chain employs TRBV3-1 and TRBJ2-1; D not resolved. The CDR3 is made up of 16 amino acids. CDR1 and CDR2 (germline): LGHDT, YNNKEL (reference sequence). Trimming shortened V by 2 bases and J by 2 bases, and 13 bases separated the two germline ends. In nucleotides, the CDR3 is TGTGCCAGCAGCCAAAACCCGGTCACGGCCTACAATGAGCAGTTCTTC. This codes for CASSQNPVTAYNEQFF.

This clonotype was seen repeatedly, ten times or more. The V call is TRBV7-2, the J call TRBJ2-1; TRBD2 aligns across 8 bases. The CDR3 length is 16 residues. After removal of 5 bases from V and 4 bases from J, the junction contained 10 bases not matched to a gene. Germline CDR1 is SGHTA and CDR2 is FQGNSA. The CDR3 is CASSRGSTSVYNEQFF. CDR3 coding DNA: TGTGCCAGCAGCCGAGGGTCGACTAGCGTGTACAATGAGCAGTTCTTC.

Comments on this clonotype: Given the absence of the conserved phenylalanine or tryptophan at the CDR3 end, a read error is likely. The chain is built from TRBV6-1 and TRBJ2-1; 7 bases map to TRBD2. Germline trimming cut 6 bases from V and 7 bases from J; bases unmatched to any gene: 12. The CDR3 is made up of 15 amino acids. From germline, CDR1 is MNHNS and CDR2 SASEGT. CDR3 coding DNA: TGTGCCAGCAGGGACCCAGCGGGGTGGGGGAATGAGCAGTTCTCC. Protein: CASRDPAGWGNEQFS.

CDR3 region: CASSLGGASGEKLFF. CDR3 nucleotide sequence: TGTGCCAGCAGCTTAGGGGGCGCAAGTGGTGAAAAACTGTTTTTT. The rearrangement links TRBV7-6 to TRBJ1-4; tentatively, D is TRBD1 (5 bases). The CDR3 sequence is 15 residues long. Trimming removed 1 base at V and 7 bases at J, with 13 bases between. CDR1 and CDR2 from the germline V gene are SGHVS and FNYEAQ. The full variable domain, with the rest looked up from reference TRBV7-6 and TRBJ1-4, is GAGVSQSPRYKVTKRGQDVALRCDPISGHVSLYWYRQALGQGPEFLTYFNYEAQQDKSGLPNDRFSAERPEGSISTLTIQRTEQRDSAMYRCASSLGGASGEKLFFGSGTQLSVL.

This clonotype was recorded at least ten times. V is TRBV9 and J is TRBJ2-2; unclear D gene. The germline V and J ends were trimmed by 1 base and 0 bases, with 4 bases remaining between them. Looked up from germline, CDR1 is SGDLS and CDR2 is YYNGEE. The CDR3 contains 14 residues. CDR3: CASSVRTNTGELFF. CDR3 coding DNA: TGTGCCAGCAGCGTAAGAACGAACACCGGGGAGCTGTTTTTT.

This clonotype was counted only a few times. The chain employs TRBV4-1 and TRBJ2-7; 7 positions agree with TRBD1. V lost 2 bases to trimming and J lost 7 bases; unmatched junction nucleotides: 8. Germline CDR1 reads MGHRA; CDR2 reads YSYEKL. The CDR3 extends over 14 amino acids. The CDR3, as DNA: TGCGCCAGCAGCCAAATATCAACAGGGGTAGAGCAGTACTTC. Translated: CASSQISTGVEQYF.

V and J are TRBV2 and TRBJ1-2; 7 nucleotides agree with TRBD1. The junction had 13 bases not matched to a gene; V was cut back by 10 bases and J by 2 bases. Germline-derived CDR1 and CDR2 are SNHLY and FYNNEI. The length of the CDR3 is 15 residues. The DNA of the CDR3 is TGTGCCATACAAACCGGGACAGTGCTGAACTATGGCTACACCTTC. This translates into CAIQTGTVLNYGYTF.

This clonotype was counted many times. V gene TRBV5-1 combines with J gene TRBJ1-2; D may be TRBD1 (5 bases). The CDR3 has 16 amino acids. Germline V gene data show CDR1 as SGHRS and CDR2 as YFSETQ. V lost 4 bases, J lost 4 bases, and 20 bases lay in between. CDR3 in DNA: TGCGCCAGCAGCATTGGGACCGTCCCGGCAACCTATGGCTACACCTTC. Its protein is CASSIGTVPATYGYTF. Using reference TRBV5-1 and TRBJ1-2 for the parts outside the CDR3, the full variable domain is KAGVTQTPRYLIKTRGQQVTLSCSPISGHRSVSWYQQTPGQGLQFLFEYFSETQRNKGNFPGRFSGRQFSNSRSEMNVSTLELGDSALYLCASSIGTVPATYGYTFGSGTRLTVV.

The rearrangement uses TRBV5-5 and TRBJ2-3, with TRBD2 as a possible D gene (5 bases). The germline V gene has CDR1 SGHKS and CDR2 YYEKEE (reference sequence). The CDR3 is made up of 14 amino acids. Between the trimmed V and J ends, which lost 7 bases and 6 bases, there was a span of 18 bases. The CDR3 is CASGPGPPGDTQYF. CDR3 nucleotides: TGTGCCAGCGGCCCCGGGCCCCCGGGGGATACGCAGTATTTT.

This clonotype was picked up many times. This chain connects TRBV5-1 to TRBJ2-7; the match to TRBD2 covers 11 bases. J gave up 3 bases and V 3 bases, and 2 bases lay outside the gene matches. This CDR3 has 14 residues. The germline V gene encodes CDR1 SGHRS and CDR2 YFSETQ. The CDR3 loop reads CASSSLAGDYEQYF. For the CDR3, the DNA is TGCGCCAGCAGCTCACTAGCGGGGGACTACGAGCAGTACTTC.

The chain's CDR3 is CASSPRASGLYNEQFF. Written as DNA, the CDR3 is TGTGCCAGCAGCCCCCGGGCTAGCGGCCTCTACAATGAGCAGTTCTTC. V usage is TRBV6-1 and J usage is TRBJ2-1; 7 bases are shared with TRBD2. Trimming took 6 bases from V and 3 from J; bases not matched to a gene: 11. Germline V gives CDR1 MNHNS, CDR2 SASEGT. The CDR3 extends over 16 amino acids.

This clonotype was observed at least ten times. The CDR3 bases are TGTGCCAGCAGTCAAAGCCGACGGGGCACCGGGGAGCTGTTTTTT. This encodes CASSQSRRGTGELFF. The chain joins TRBV7-9 to TRBJ2-2; D is possibly TRBD2 (5 bases). This CDR3 contains 15 residues. CDR1 SEHNR and CDR2 FQNEAQ come from the germline V gene (reference sequence). Between the trimmed V and J ends, which lost 6 bases and 4 bases, there was a span of 15 bases.

The rearrangement joins TRBV5-1 to TRBJ1-1, with D perhaps TRBD1 (5 bases). Germline V gives CDR1 SGHRS, CDR2 YFSETQ. This CDR3 contains 19 residues. The V and J ends lost 3 bases and 0 bases respectively, with 24 bases between them. CDR3: CASSSTKNRKLLMNTEAFF. The CDR3 nucleotides read TGCGCCAGCAGCTCAACAAAAAACAGGAAACTCCTTATGAACACTGAAGCTTTCTTT.

Many counts were recorded for this clonotype. V and J are TRBV7-8 and TRBJ1-2; the match to TRBD1 covers 8 bases. The CDR3 has 15 residues. The V gene end was trimmed by 5 bases and the J gene end by 6 bases; junction bases not matched to a gene: 11. Looked up from germline, CDR1 is SGHVS and CDR2 is FQNEAQ. CDR3 DNA sequence: TGTGCCAGCAGCGTCGCCGGGACAGGTGCACATGGCTACACCTTC. This gives the protein CASSVAGTGAHGYTF.

There are a few counts of this clonotype. This sequence joins TRBV5-1 and TRBJ2-1; 9 bases agree with TRBD2. The CDR3 is 18 residues long. The V and J ends lost 4 bases and 0 bases, in that order; junction bases with no gene match: 11. Germline-derived CDR1 and CDR2 are SGHRS and YFSETQ. The CDR3 loop is CASSPGLAGLYSYNEQFF. Written as DNA, the CDR3 is TGCGCCAGCAGCCCCGGGCTAGCGGGACTATACTCCTACAATGAGCAGTTCTTC.

This clonotype was counted many times. V gene TRBV18 combines with J gene TRBJ2-2; possibly TRBD1 for D (6 bases). Germline V gene lookup returns CDR1 KGHSH and CDR2 LQKENI. V was shortened by 2 bases and J by 0 bases, with 16 bases between the two germline ends. The CDR3 sequence is 18 residues long. CDR3 DNA sequence: TGTGCCAGCTCACCATGGCTTCCCGGGACAACGAACACCGGGGAGCTGTTTTTT. It is translated as CASSPWLPGTTNTGELFF.

The chain combines TRBV10-3 with TRBJ1-1, with 8 bases identical to TRBD1. With V trimmed by 6 bases and J by 3 bases, 15 bases remained unmatched. The germline CDR1 and CDR2 sequences are ENHRY and SYGVKD. CDR3 length: 17 residues. Here the CDR3 reads CAISPRTGSGHYTEAFF. The DNA of the CDR3 is TGTGCCATCAGCCCCCGGACAGGGAGTGGTCATTACACTGAAGCTTTCTTT.